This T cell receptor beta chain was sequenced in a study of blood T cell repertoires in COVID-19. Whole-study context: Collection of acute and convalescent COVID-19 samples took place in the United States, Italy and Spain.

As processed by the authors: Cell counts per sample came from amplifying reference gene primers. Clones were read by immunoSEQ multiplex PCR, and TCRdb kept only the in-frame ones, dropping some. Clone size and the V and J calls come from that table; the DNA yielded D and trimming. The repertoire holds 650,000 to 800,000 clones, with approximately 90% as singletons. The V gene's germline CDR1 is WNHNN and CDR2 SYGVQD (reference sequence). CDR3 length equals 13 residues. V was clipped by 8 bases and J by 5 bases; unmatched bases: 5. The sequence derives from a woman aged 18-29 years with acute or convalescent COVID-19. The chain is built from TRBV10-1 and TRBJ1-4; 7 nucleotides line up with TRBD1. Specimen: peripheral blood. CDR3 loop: CASVEGGNEKLFF. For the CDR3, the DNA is TGCGCCAGCGTGGAAGGGGGCAATGAAAAACTGTTTTTT.